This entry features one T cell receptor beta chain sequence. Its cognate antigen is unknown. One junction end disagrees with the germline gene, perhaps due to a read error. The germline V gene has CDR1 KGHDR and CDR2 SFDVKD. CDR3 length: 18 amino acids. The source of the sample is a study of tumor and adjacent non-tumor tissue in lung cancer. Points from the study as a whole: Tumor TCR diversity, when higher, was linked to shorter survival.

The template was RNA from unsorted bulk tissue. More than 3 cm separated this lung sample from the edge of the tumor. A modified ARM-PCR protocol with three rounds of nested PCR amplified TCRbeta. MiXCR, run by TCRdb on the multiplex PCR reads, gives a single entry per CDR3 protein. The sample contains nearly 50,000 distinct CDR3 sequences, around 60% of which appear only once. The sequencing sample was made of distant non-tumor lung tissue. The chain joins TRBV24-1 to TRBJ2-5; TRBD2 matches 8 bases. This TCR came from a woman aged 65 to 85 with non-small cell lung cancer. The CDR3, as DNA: TGTGTCACCAGTTATGTAGGACTAGCAGGAGTTTTTGGAGAGACCCAGTACTTC. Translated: CVTSYVGLAGVFGETQYF.